Listed below are T cell receptor beta chains from one sample, sequenced in a study of PD-L1 blockade in urothelial cancer. Here immunoSEQ multiplex PCR was the method, and the copy in TCRdb shows in-frame clones only, minus some. The sample shows more than 40,000 clones, 82% of them seen only once. This sample comprised PBMCs, obtained around atezolizumab (anti-PD-L1) treatment. These receptors came from a man aged 50 or older with urothelial cancer. CDR3s include the opening cysteine and the closing phenylalanine or tryptophan. Fields, in order: clone size, J gene, D gene, V gene, CDR3 protein, CDR3 DNA. D genes are given only for firm matches. The listing skips clone size in some rows; elsewhere it reads once, few, many or a size class.

>-|TRBJ2-7|TRBD2|TRBV10-2
CASSELLRLAGGSHEQYF
TGCGCCAGCAGTGAGTTACTACGACTAGCGGGAGGGTCCCACGAGCAGTACTTC
>-|TRBJ2-7|-|TRBV14
CASSLSEQYF
TGTGCCAGCAGCCTCTCCGAGCAGTACTTC
>-|TRBJ2-5|-|TRBV18
CASSPHRGSTETQYF
TGTGCCAGCTCACCACATCGGGGAAGTACAGAGACCCAGTACTTC
>-|TRBJ1-1|-|TRBV29-1
CSAYRATEAFF
TGCAGCGCATACAGGGCCACTGAAGCTTTCTTT
>-|TRBJ1-1|-|TRBV5-1
CASSDNTEAFF
TGCGCCAGTAGTGATAACACTGAAGCTTTCTTT
>-|TRBJ2-3|-|TRBV5-6
CASSPGTDTQYF
TGTGCCAGCAGCCCAGGCACAGATACGCAGTATTTT
>-|TRBJ2-5|TRBD2|TRBV2
CASRLTGTSPKETQYF
TGTGCCAGCAGACTAACGGGGACTAGCCCGAAAGAGACCCAGTACTTC
>-|TRBJ1-4|TRBD1|TRBV5-4
CASSPGGNRGNEKLFF
TGTGCCAGCAGCCCCGGAGGGAACAGGGGCAATGAAAAACTGTTTTTT
>once|TRBJ1-5|-|TRBV15
CATSRDLNQPQHF
TGTGCCACCAGCAGAGACCTGAATCAGCCCCAGCATTTT
>-|TRBJ2-2|TRBD1|TRBV19
CATVDRARLSGELFF
TGTGCCACTGTAGACAGGGCCCGCTTATCCGGGGAGCTGTTTTTT
>-|TRBJ2-3|-|TRBV9
CASSVSPTGTQYF
TGTGCCAGCAGCGTAAGTCCCACCGGTACGCAGTATTTT
>-|TRBJ1-5|TRBD1|TRBV2
CASSDGRGHQPQHF
TGTGCCAGCAGTGACGGCAGGGGGCATCAGCCCCAGCATTTT
>-|TRBJ1-5|-|TRBV4-1
CASSQDPNRANQPQHF
TGCGCCAGCAGCCAAGACCCCAACAGGGCTAATCAGCCCCAGCATTTT
>once|TRBJ1-2|-|TRBV6-1
CATPTDYNYGYTF
TGTGCCACCCCGACAGATTATAACTATGGCTACACCTTC
>-|TRBJ1-1|-|TRBV9
CASRGVGTEAFF
TGTGCCAGCCGGGGGGTGGGCACTGAAGCTTTCTTT
>-|TRBJ1-5|-|TRBV28
CASSLGGRRQPQHF
TGTGCCAGCAGCCTGGGGGGACGGCGGCAGCCCCAGCATTTT
>-|TRBJ1-2|TRBD1|TRBV5-1
CASSSPGQGYGYTF
TGCGCCAGCAGCTCCCCGGGACAGGGCTATGGCTACACCTTC
>-|TRBJ2-6|-|TRBV10-1
CASSTGSGANVLTF
TGCGCCAGCTCAACAGGGTCTGGGGCCAACGTCCTGACTTTC
>-|TRBJ2-7|TRBD2|TRBV7-8
CASSPTSGRVYEQYF
TGTGCCAGCAGCCCGACTAGCGGGAGGGTATACGAGCAGTACTTC
>-|TRBJ1-3|-|TRBV11-2
CASSLAMGATGNTIYF
TGTGCCAGCAGCTTAGCGATGGGGGCGACTGGAAACACCATATATTTT
>-|TRBJ1-1|-|TRBV6-1
CASSEFTENTEAFF
TGTGCCAGCAGTGAATTTACAGAAAACACTGAAGCTTTCTTT
>once|TRBJ2-1|TRBD2|TRBV5-1
CASLLGTSGRGYNEQFF
TGCGCCAGCCTACTTGGGACTAGCGGAAGGGGATACAATGAGCAGTTCTTC
>-|TRBJ1-1|TRBD1|TRBV7-6
CASSSFGTANTEAFF
TGTGCCAGCAGCTCCTTTGGGACAGCGAACACTGAAGCTTTCTTT
>-|TRBJ2-3|-|TRBV18
CASSQGVGEAQYF
TGTGCCAGCTCACAAGGCGTGGGAGAAGCGCAGTATTTT
>-|TRBJ2-2|TRBD2|TRBV2
CASATGGANTGELFF
TGTGCCAGCGCAACCGGGGGGGCCAACACCGGGGAGCTGTTTTTT
>once|TRBJ2-5|-|TRBV18
CASSFDATEETQYF
TGTGCCAGCTCTTTCGACGCGACAGAAGAGACCCAGTACTTC
>few|TRBJ1-2|TRBD1|TRBV19
CASSIDRGNRGGYGYTF
TGTGCCAGTAGTATAGATCGAGGGAACAGGGGCGGCTATGGCTACACCTTC
>-|TRBJ1-5|TRBD1|TRBV6-1
CASSAAAGQGTQPQHF
TGTGCCAGCAGTGCCGCGGCGGGACAGGGCACCCAGCCCCAGCATTTT
>once|TRBJ2-3|TRBD1|TRBV11-2
CASSLEGTGPDTQYF
TGTGCCAGCAGCTTAGAAGGGACAGGGCCAGATACGCAGTATTTT
>-|TRBJ1-1|-|TRBV5-1
CASRFGGGLNTEAFF
TGCGCCAGCAGATTCGGGGGGGGGCTGAACACTGAAGCTTTCTTT
>-|TRBJ2-5|TRBD2|TRBV5-1
CASSLPGLAGVQETQYF
TGCGCCAGCAGCTTGCCCGGGTTAGCGGGGGTACAAGAGACCCAGTACTTC
>few|TRBJ1-1|-|TRBV5-1
CASSLGSGANTEAFF
TGCGCCAGCAGCTTGGGGTCAGGGGCGAACACTGAAGCTTTCTTT
>-|TRBJ2-3|-|TRBV5-1
CASSLPLGGPEPQYF
TGCGCCAGCAGCCTCCCTCTCGGAGGCCCGGAGCCGCAGTATTTT
>-|TRBJ1-2|-|TRBV6-6
CASSLDGGYGYTF
TGTGCCAGCAGTCTCGACGGGGGCTATGGCTACACCTTC
>-|TRBJ1-2|-|TRBV5-6
CAGSPTGYGYTF
TGTGCCGGCAGCCCGACAGGCTATGGCTACACCTTC
>-|TRBJ2-2|-|TRBV7-3
CASSARVADTGELFF
TGTGCCAGCAGCGCCAGGGTTGCGGACACCGGGGAGCTGTTTTTT
>-|TRBJ2-6|TRBD1|TRBV5-1
CASSGTVLSGANVLTF
TGCGCCAGCAGTGGGACAGTACTTTCTGGGGCCAACGTCCTGACTTTC
>once|TRBJ2-5|TRBD2|TRBV5-5
CASVLLADTQETQYF
TGTGCCAGCGTTCTACTAGCGGATACACAAGAGACCCAGTACTTC
>-|TRBJ1-1|-|TRBV7-9
CASSFTPNTEAFF
TGTGCCAGCAGCTTTACACCGAACACTGAAGCTTTCTTT
>-|TRBJ1-1|-|TRBV5-8
CASSNSKGVSATEAFF
TGTGCCAGCAGCAATTCGAAAGGGGTATCAGCCACTGAAGCTTTCTTT
>-|TRBJ2-5|TRBD1|TRBV4-2
CASSQGGQGGTETQYF
TGTGCCAGCAGCCAAGGGGGACAGGGGGGGACAGAGACCCAGTACTTC
>-|TRBJ1-4|-|TRBV29-1
CSAGQPGHMGTEKLFF
TGCAGCGCCGGGCAGCCCGGACATATGGGTACTGAAAAACTGTTTTTT
>-|TRBJ1-1|-|TRBV18
CASSQGPNTEAFF
TGTGCCAGCTCCCAGGGTCCGAACACTGAAGCTTTCTTT
>-|TRBJ2-6|-|TRBV5-1
CASSLAGVGSGANVLTF
TGCGCCAGCAGCTTGGCCGGGGTAGGTTCTGGGGCCAACGTCCTGACTTTC
>once|TRBJ2-1|TRBD2|TRBV2
CASGQLAGGYNEQFF
TGTGCCAGCGGACAACTAGCGGGGGGATACAATGAGCAGTTCTTC
>-|TRBJ2-5|-|TRBV19
CASSIDQETQYF
TGTGCCAGTAGTATCGACCAAGAGACCCAGTACTTC
>-|TRBJ2-7|TRBD2|TRBV7-9
CASSLTGLAGSYEQYF
TGTGCCAGCAGCTTAACCGGACTAGCTGGGAGTTACGAGCAGTACTTC
>-|TRBJ1-1|-|TRBV7-9
CASSTGTIVEAFF
TGTGCCAGCAGCACAGGGACAATAGTTGAAGCTTTCTTT
>-|TRBJ2-3|TRBD2|TRBV5-1
CASRPLAASTDTQYF
TGCGCCAGCAGACCACTAGCGGCAAGCACAGATACGCAGTATTTT
>-|TRBJ2-1|-|TRBV19
CASSMTQLPDNEQFF
TGTGCCAGTAGTATGACTCAACTCCCGGACAATGAGCAGTTCTTC
>-|TRBJ1-3|TRBD1|TRBV13
CASSTRGQGRGNTIYF
TGTGCCAGCAGCACCCGTGGACAGGGACGCGGAAACACCATATATTTT
>-|TRBJ2-1|TRBD2|TRBV19
CASRGSGRLSGEQFF
TGTGCCAGTAGGGGGAGCGGGAGGTTGTCAGGTGAGCAGTTCTTC
>-|TRBJ1-1|-|TRBV2
CASGAAPRRNTEAFF
TGTGCCAGTGGTGCGGCACCTAGAAGAAACACTGAAGCTTTCTTT